Here is one T cell receptor (beta chain) with its context. What it binds is not known. This record comes from a study of T cells expressing NK-cell markers. Study results and caveats: Topping the CD3+CD56-NKG2C+ fraction as well were these clonotypes, in a few donors.

Production of TCR beta cDNA relied on 5'RACE template switching with UMIs. TCRdb derives one entry per CDR3 protein from the 5' RACE reads, leaving out DNA. The table lists about 440,000 distinct CDR3 sequences, with 7.3% in the top ten. Germline V lookup: CDR1 MGHRA, CDR2 YSYEKL. The CDR3 has 14 residues. The rearrangement links TRBV4-1 to TRBJ2-5; the D call of TRBD2 rests on TCRdb alone, since no DNA is present to check it. Sequencing input: blood T cells: a sorted CD56 or NKG2C T cell subset, CD4+ or CD8+ T cells, or bulk PBMC T cells (not recorded which). The receptor was derived from a woman between 18 and 69 years old in good health. CDR3 protein: CASSQDGGLETQYF.